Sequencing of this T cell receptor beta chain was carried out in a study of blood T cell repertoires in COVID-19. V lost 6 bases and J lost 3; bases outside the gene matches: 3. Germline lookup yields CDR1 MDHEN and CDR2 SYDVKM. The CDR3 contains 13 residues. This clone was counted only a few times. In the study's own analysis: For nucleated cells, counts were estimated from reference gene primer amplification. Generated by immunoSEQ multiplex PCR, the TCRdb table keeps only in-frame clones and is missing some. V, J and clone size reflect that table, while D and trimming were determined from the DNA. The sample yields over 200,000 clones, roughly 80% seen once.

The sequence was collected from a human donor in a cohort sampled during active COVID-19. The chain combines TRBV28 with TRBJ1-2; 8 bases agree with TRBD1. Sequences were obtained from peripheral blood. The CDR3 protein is CASSSGQDYGYTF. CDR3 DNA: TGTGCCAGCAGCTCGGGACAGGACTATGGCTACACCTTC.